This T cell receptor (beta chain) was identified in a study of cytomegalovirus exposure and HLA in healthy donors (dated by TCRdb to about 2017). Context from the whole study: In an earlier analysis of 587 of the donors, under 300 Gb of sequence data and approximately 120 million unique TCR beta sequences from about 179 million T cells were reported. Several DR-DQ haplotypes were treated as single units for association and clustering because of strong linkage in the cohort. The study aimed to test whether signatures of past pathogen exposure could be identified by cataloging public T cell receptors. To decide whether each TCR beta V gene segment behaved as functional or pseudogenic, an earlier analysis of over 500 of the donors relied on high-throughput TCR beta sequencing. Typing coverage differed by locus: A, B, C, DRB1 and DQB1 were typed in roughly 629-630 donors, DQA1 in about 510, DPA1 in approximately 600, and DPB1 in 400 to 490. The genetic ancestry cluster associated with self-reported Caucasian donors included 81% of the roughly 390 genotyped donors. About 300 gigabases of sequencing data and tens of millions of unique TCR sequences were included in an early release covering about 620 HLA-typed donors. Donor age, sex, ethnicity and CMV serostatus were collected together with the repertoire data. Besides the first cohort of some 670 subjects, a separate validation cohort made up of roughly 120 different subjects was used. In a later genetic analysis, genome-wide SNP genotypes for about 55% of the 666 donors were used, and that subset was treated as a discovery cohort. All discovery cohort repertoires had been generated using a single sequencing platform. High-throughput TCR immunosequencing, statistical association of individual TCRs with disease status, and machine learning were combined to predict cytomegalovirus infection status. Among some 400 genotyped donors of the cohort, an average of about 240,000 unique TCR beta nucleotide sequences were sequenced per donor, roughly 20% of them non-productive. HLA typing included class I and class II loci at four-digit resolution. The study used immunosequencing to profile the T cell repertoires of 666 subjects and linked those repertoires to cytomegalovirus serostatus. A later analysis re-analyzed previously published TCR beta repertoires from 660 or so donors and added high-resolution HLA genotyping to study TCR occurrence patterns. Rather than drawing on any new phenotypic data, the later analysis identified candidate immune exposures from TCR beta sequences and the way those sequences occurred across donors. Beyond this particular receptor, the publication reports: Linkage disequilibrium might explain the correlated functional status among segregating V segments, but an unknown experimental factor could not be excluded. Some 15 rarely observed V segments, including chromosome 9 orphons, were excluded from the earlier analysis of just under 600 of the donors because counts were too low. Because some donors lacked HLA typing at each locus, the association tests relied only on the typed subset. The cohort was sequenced for TCR beta chains only, and without alpha or paired-chain data the features that could be detected were limited. In vitro tests confirmed that a few of the cytomegalovirus-associated TCR beta chains recognize cytomegalovirus antigens. The authors suggested that the approach could potentially be extended to other disease states and immunological phenotypes. In a later analysis, TCR association rates were found to vary across HLA loci, with the most associated TCRs seen for DRB1 alleles and the fewest for HLA-C alleles. Sequencing depth was assumed to be roughly uniform across donors in the presence/absence analyses, though that assumption may not hold. A further reported finding was that TCR beta sequences accurately predicted the HLA-A and HLA-B alleles for most subjects in the first cohort. In a later analysis, HLA-associated TCR beta chains were found to be more clonally expanded and to have lower generation probabilities than equally common non-associated chains. A group of highly shared sequence variants was considered likely to be a technical artifact of the sequencing pipeline. Some IMGT-functional V segments, including TRBV6-2 and TRBV6-3, could not be distinguished by the 87-base-pair reads and were therefore excluded. Across donors, most TCR sequences were observed very rarely, whereas some public TCRs were present in many individuals. Cytomegalovirus status was reported to be diagnosed by the classifier with high specificity and sensitivity in both the original and validation cohorts. Specific HLA alleles were associated with 16,951 TCR beta sequences at a false discovery rate of 0.05 in a later analysis. Broadly in line with IMGT annotations, most TCR beta V segments showed up in productive rearrangements about 87% or about 30% of the time in an earlier analysis of several hundred of the donors. In a later genetic analysis, fewer N-insertions in productive TCRs were reported among donors in an Asian-associated ancestry cluster than the approximately 670-donor mean. A total of roughly 160 TCR beta chains were listed by the study as associated with cytomegalovirus. In a later genetic analysis, a missense DCLRE1C variant was associated with V-gene and J-gene trimming of TCR beta chains, and the association was replicated in an independent cohort. In a later analysis, most CMV-associated TCR beta chains were found to appear HLA-restricted, with HLA associations seemingly driven largely by CMV exposure. CMV serostatus was the only immune exposure information available for the cohort. According to a later analysis, parvovirus B19, influenza, CMV and Epstein-Barr virus appeared linked to several top co-occurrence clusters. When HLA alleles, especially DR and DQ, strongly co-occurred, TCR associations were difficult to assign to individual alleles.

From the germline V gene, CDR1 is MDHEN and CDR2 is SYDVKM. Clipping removes 4 bases from V and 3 bases from J, with 2 as the unmatched junction base count. The CDR3 contains 14 residues, cysteine and phenylalanine counted. The sequence is cut down to CDR3 DNA, 42 bases in frame from base 1. In regard to this clone: The antigen it binds to is not known. Base qualities are missing; no much larger clone stands one base away.

The cohort consisted of some 730 healthy bone marrow donors. At the time of sampling, all cohort members were nominally healthy, though unrecorded immune exposures were likely present. The donor tested CMV seropositive, placing the donor among the 289 seropositive members of the cohort. A peripheral blood sample was provided by each donor, and peripheral blood mononuclear cells were used for TCR beta sequencing. Genomic DNA was extracted from the blood cell samples with the Qiagen DNeasy Blood Extraction Kit. Library creation used the immunoSEQ multiplex PCR assay. The multiplex PCR relied on a mix of 60 forward primers for TCR Vbeta segments and 13 reverse primers for TCR Jbeta segments. The CDR3 region of rearranged TCR beta genes was amplified from genomic DNA with a multiplex PCR assay. The amplified TCR beta libraries were sequenced on the Illumina HiSeq System as 87-base-pair reads. On the authors' methods: Across the roughly 600 repertoires, a later analysis counted around 80 million unique TCR beta chains, roughly 11 million of which were shared by at least two donors. Raw reads were error-corrected and collapsed into unique sequences with a nearest-neighbor algorithm that merged closely related sequences to remove PCR and sequencing errors. Alignment of CDR3 sequences to IMGT reference sequences was used to assign V, D and J gene segments. For a sequence to be retained, a match of at least six nucleotides to both a V gene segment and a J gene segment was required. Rearrangements were called productive when the CDR3 lacked stop codons and stayed in frame with V and J; all others were non-productive. Following IMGT convention, CDR3 was defined as the stretch from the second conserved V-encoded cysteine up to the conserved J-encoded phenylalanine. The earlier analysis of some 580 of the donors excluded any sequence lacking an unambiguous match to a single V gene segment. In an earlier analysis of around 590 of the donors, a V segment was called functional when productive rearrangements were above 56.7%, and segregating when the standard deviation between donors exceeded 5%. A statistical classification framework was built to diagnose cytomegalovirus status from the catalog of TCR beta chain sequences. A later analysis assigned V and J genes by comparing TCR nucleotide sequences with IMGT/GENE-DB human TR gene sequences. The TCRdist pipeline was used in a later analysis to assign CDR3 sequences and most-parsimonious VDJ recombination scenarios. A later analysis defined each TCR beta chain by its CDR3 amino acid sequence plus V-gene family, and excluded reads lacking a unique V-gene family. A later analysis removed 592 highly shared, low-generation-probability nucleotide sequences to deal with suspected cross-contamination and a sequencing artifact. In a later analysis, a clonal expansion index was calculated for each public chain from normalized within-repertoire ranks of inferred template counts. A later analysis computed generation probabilities with a VDJ recombination model fitted to out-of-frame rearrangements, and checked the results against IGoR. A later analysis scored TCR-TCR, TCR-HLA and TCR-CMV co-occurrence with hypergeometric tests, applying a repertoire-size bias correction to TCR pairs. In a later analysis, false discovery rates were estimated by permuting HLA or CMV assignments 20 times. In a later analysis, co-occurring TCRs were grouped with DBSCAN, and TCRdist sequence similarity was added when clustering was performed within HLA-allele-positive subsets. Repertoires with fewer than 30,000 or more than 120,000 public chains, plus five repertoires with anomalous nucleotide sharing, were excluded from co-occurrence clustering. TCRdb stores this immuneACCESS table with in-frame sequences only. Part of the clones is absent; in the studies checked, under half of the shortfall reflects unresolved V genes, and no reason is known for the rest. V, J and clone size reflect that table, while D and trimming were determined from the DNA. The sample table shows over 100,000 clones, and around 77% are seen once. Roughly 4.2% of the sample is taken by the ten largest.

The sequencing input was PBMCs. The source of this sequence is a male donor in good health and CMV-seropositive. The chain joins TRBV28 to TRBJ2-7, and 11 junctional nucleotides match TRBD2. The DNA sequence is TGTGCCAGCAGTTCCGGACTAGCGGGCTACGAGCAGTACTTC. It is translated as CASSSGLAGYEQYF.